A single sample is the source of the 12 T cell receptor beta chains below, sequenced in a study of shared clonotypes between healthy human individuals. The naive CD8 subset, CD45RO-negative cells positively selected for CCR7, excluded terminally differentiated effector memory CD45RA+ cells. Repertoires were generated with immunoSEQ multiplex PCR, while TCRdb's copy carries only in-frame clones and drops some. The profile shows around 550,000 clones, approximately 95% of them singletons. The sample was naive CD8+ T cells sorted from blood. The receptors shown here come from a woman under 40 in good health.

V is TRBV25-1 and J is TRBJ2-6, with D maybe TRBD1 (6 bases). V was clipped by 2 bases and J by 2 bases, with 7 bases between them. Germline assignment: CDR1 MGHDK and CDR2 SYGVNS. This CDR3 region has 15 residues. CDR3 amino acids: CASSERQAGANVLTF. Written as DNA, the CDR3 is TGTGCCAGCAGTGAACGACAGGCTGGGGCCAACGTCCTGACTTTC.

The chain joins TRBV5-8 to TRBJ2-4; no reliable D call. V lost 0 bases and J 7 bases, leaving 14 bases between the germline ends. The CDR3 is 15 amino acids. Germline V lookup: CDR1 SGHTS, CDR2 YDEGEE. Here the CDR3 reads CASSLASSTGNIQYF. In DNA, the CDR3 is TGTGCCAGCAGCTTGGCCAGCTCGACCGGCAACATTCAGTACTTC.

The CDR3 region is CASSSQGNGYTF. DNA of the CDR3: TGCGCCAGCAGCTCACAGGGGAATGGCTACACCTTC. This rearrangement joins TRBV5-1 to TRBJ1-2; TRBD1 matches at 7 bases. This CDR3 has 12 residues. Unmatched junction bases numbered 2, after V lost 3 bases and J lost 6 bases. Germline CDR1 reads SGHRS; CDR2 reads YFSETQ. The full variable domain, in which reference TRBV5-1 and TRBJ1-2 provide the parts outside the CDR3, is KAGVTQTPRYLIKTRGQQVTLSCSPISGHRSVSWYQQTPGQGLQFLFEYFSETQRNKGNFPGRFSGRQFSNSRSEMNVSTLELGDSALYLCASSSQGNGYTFGSGTRLTVV.

The chain links TRBV19 to TRBJ2-7, with D possibly matching TRBD1 (6 bases). Germline CDR1 and CDR2: LNHDA and SQIVND (reference sequence). V was pared by 4 bases and J by 2 bases, with 12 bases between. This CDR3 is built from 14 residues. CDR3 sequence (DNA): TGTGCCAGTAGTACCCGGGACACAACCTACGAGCAGTACTTC. Translating gives CASSTRDTTYEQYF.

CDR3 sequence reads: CASSPSPTGTSNQPQHF. The CDR3 bases are TGTGCCAGCAGCCCGAGCCCCACAGGGACTAGCAATCAGCCCCAGCATTTT. This chain uses TRBV7-6 with TRBJ1-5; D may be TRBD1 (6 bases). Germline V gene sequence: CDR1 SGHVS, CDR2 FNYEAQ. V lost 5 bases and J lost 0, with 17 bases in between. The CDR3 runs to 17 residues.

This clone was recorded only once. V is TRBV27 and J is TRBJ2-7; TRBD2 matches 10 bases. This CDR3 comprises 16 residues. V shed 5 bases and J 2 bases; nucleotides not matched to a gene: 9. Germline V gives CDR1 MNHEY, CDR2 SMNVEV (reference sequence). The CDR3 DNA is TGTGCCAGCAGTCGAACCCGGACTAGCGGAGCCTACGAGCAGTACTTC. Translation: CASSRTRTSGAYEQYF.

The rearrangement joins TRBV6-6 to TRBJ2-7; D call uncertain. Germline CDR1 reads MNHNY; CDR2 reads SVGAGI (reference sequence). CDR3 length: 14 residues. The V and J ends lost 0 bases and 0 bases respectively, with 6 bases between them. The CDR3 loop is CASSYSKPSYEQYF. The CDR3, as DNA: TGTGCCAGCAGTTACTCGAAGCCCTCCTACGAGCAGTACTTC.

This clone has only a few counts. The chain recombines TRBV7-9 with TRBJ2-1; TRBD1 might be the D (5 bases). V was cut by 5 bases and J by 8 bases, with 10 bases left in between. Germline V gives CDR1 SEHNR, CDR2 FQNEAQ (reference sequence). The CDR3 extends over 12 amino acids. Here the CDR3 DNA reads TGTGCCAGCAGCGGTAGGGGCTATGAGCAGTTCTTC. It yields the protein CASSGRGYEQFF. Based on the CDR3 plus reference TRBV7-9 and TRBJ2-1, the full variable domain is DTGVSQNPRHKITKRGQNVTFRCDPISEHNRLYWYRQTLGQGPEFLTYFQNEAQLEKSRLLSDRFSAERPKGSFSTLEIQRTEQGDSAMYLCASSGRGYEQFFGPGTRLTVL.

The gene calls are TRBV29-1 and TRBJ2-7; D is undetermined. CDR3 length equals 15 residues. V shed 8 bases and J shed 1 base, with 21 bases lying between them. CDR1 SQVTM and CDR2 ANQGSEA come from the germline V gene. The CDR3 DNA reads as TGCAGCCCTCACGGCCGACACCAAATTTCCTACGAGCAGTACTTC. Protein product: CSPHGRHQISYEQYF.

In DNA form, the CDR3 reads TGTGCCAGTAGTTCCTACTCCTACGAGCAGTACTTC. Translating gives CASSSYSYEQYF. The V call is TRBV19, the J call TRBJ2-7; D remains ambiguous. Germline CDR1 and CDR2: LNHDA and SQIVND (reference sequence). CDR3 length: 12 residues. Trimming removed 5 bases from V and 0 bases from J, with 5 bases in between.

This rearrangement joins TRBV5-6 to TRBJ2-3, with 12 bases fitting TRBD1. Looked up from germline, CDR1 is SGHDT and CDR2 is YYEEEE. V gave up 3 bases and J gave up 6 bases; unmatched junction bases: 11. This CDR3 comprises 17 residues. CDR3 sequence reads: CASSSTPGTGGIDTQYF. The CDR3 region has the DNA TGTGCCAGCAGCTCAACGCCGGGGACAGGGGGCATCGATACGCAGTATTTT.

About this clone itself: This same CDR3 is encoded by further DNA sequences in the sample. This chain links TRBV6-5 with TRBJ2-2; the D call may be TRBD1 or TRBD2 (5 bases each). There are 14 residues in the CDR3. CDR1 and CDR2 (germline): MNHEY, SVGAGI. V dropped 0 bases and J dropped 3 bases, with 5 bases sitting between them. CDR3 nucleotides: TGTGCCAGCAGTTACTCGGGGGACACCGGGGAGCTGTTTTTT. Protein product: CASSYSGDTGELFF.